A selection of T cell receptor beta chains follows, all from one sample in a study of T cells after yellow fever vaccination. MiXCR was run by TCRdb on the 5' RACE reads, yielding one entry per CDR3 protein. Of about 320,000 distinct CDR3 sequences in the sample, about 4.5% were seen once. The sequences come from PBMCs, collected 15 days after the yellow fever booster vaccination. The receptor set was obtained from a man younger than 35 who received the YFV17D yellow fever vaccine. Each CDR3 is given with its conserved first and last residue. D genes are given only for firm matches. The listing skips clone size in some rows; elsewhere it reads once, few, many or a size class.

few	TRBV4-1	TRBJ1-1	.	CASSQDGLGGSEAFF	TGCGCCAGCAGCCAAGATGGGCTTGGTGGGAGTGAAGCTTTCTTT
many	TRBV9	TRBJ2-6	TRBD1	CASSGTGSRSGANVLTF	TGTGCCAGCAGCGGGACAGGGTCGCGTTCTGGGGCCAACGTCCTGACTTTC
few	TRBV7-9	TRBJ2-6	.	CASSSTAAGANVLTF	TGTGCCAGCAGCTCTACAGCAGCCGGGGCCAACGTCCTGACTTTC
.	TRBV3-1	TRBJ2-4	.	CASSDRSIQYF	TGTGCCAGCTCAGATCGTAGCATTCAGTACTTC
few	TRBV4-3	TRBJ2-5	.	CASSQDPVRETQYF	TGCGCCAGCAGCCAAGACCCAGTGAGGGAGACCCAGTACTTC
many	TRBV4-2	TRBJ2-7	.	CASSQVQAYEQYF	TGTGCCAGCAGCCAAGTACAGGCTTACGAGCAGTACTTC
few	TRBV18	TRBJ1-5	.	CASSPGTGQPQHF	TGTGCCAGCTCACCAGGGACGGGGCAGCCCCAGCATTTT
many	TRBV11-2	TRBJ1-4	TRBD1	CASTLAGGVDEKLFF	TGTGCCAGCACCCTGGCAGGGGGAGTTGATGAAAAACTGTTTTTT
.	TRBV7-2	TRBJ2-4	.	CASSLLQGDIQYF	TGTGCCAGCAGCTTACTACAGGGAGACATTCAGTACTTC
.	TRBV6-2/TRBV6-3	TRBJ2-7	.	CASNPTGATYEQYF	TGTGCCAGCAACCCGACAGGCGCGACCTACGAGCAGTACTTC
.	TRBV19	TRBJ2-3	TRBD1	CASSTRDRGTDTQYF	TGTGCCAGTAGTACCCGGGACAGAGGCACAGATACGCAGTATTTT
few	TRBV3-1	TRBJ2-5	TRBD1	CASSRYRQGWETQYF	TGTGCCAGCAGCAGATACCGACAGGGATGGGAGACCCAGTACTTC
many	TRBV5-1	TRBJ1-4	.	CASSLVAGATNEKLFF	TGCGCCAGCAGCTTGGTGGCGGGGGCAACTAATGAAAAACTGTTTTTT
many	TRBV5-1	TRBJ2-1	TRBD2	CASSLDLAGVEQFF	TGCGCCAGCAGCTTGGATCTAGCGGGGGTTGAGCAGTTCTTC
.	TRBV20-1	TRBJ2-1	TRBD2	CSASAWGAGGHNEQFF	TGCAGTGCTAGCGCCTGGGGAGCGGGGGGACACAATGAGCAGTTCTTC
.	TRBV7-2	TRBJ2-1	TRBD2	CASSLLGLAVPSEQFF	TGTGCCAGCAGCTTGCTGGGACTAGCGGTCCCCTCTGAGCAGTTCTTC
many	TRBV6-2/TRBV6-3	TRBJ1-1	TRBD1	CASRKDRASEAFF	TGTGCCAGCAGAAAAGACAGGGCCAGTGAAGCTTTCTTT
few	TRBV19	TRBJ1-2	.	CASKGYGYTF	TGTGCCAGTAAAGGTTATGGCTACACCTTC
.	TRBV5-1	TRBJ2-3	.	CASSTGASGPDTQYF	TGCGCCAGCAGCACGGGGGCTAGCGGCCCAGATACGCAGTATTTT
.	TRBV7-2	TRBJ2-5	.	CASSFSPGTQYF	TGTGCCAGCAGCTTTTCCCCGGGGACCCAGTACTTC
many	TRBV12-3/TRBV12-4	TRBJ2-6	.	CASRSGAEGANVLTF	TGTGCCAGCAGGTCAGGGGCGGAAGGGGCCAACGTCCTGACTTTC
few	TRBV20-1	TRBJ1-5	TRBD1	CSARDWGQGLNQPQHF	TGCAGTGCTAGAGACTGGGGACAGGGACTGAATCAGCCCCAGCATTTT
.	TRBV6-5	TRBJ2-2	.	CASSLYQGTGELFF	TGTGCCAGCAGTTTATACCAAGGCACCGGGGAGCTGTTTTTT
.	TRBV2	TRBJ2-1	.	CASSAAPGPPLGQFF	TGTGCCAGCAGTGCCGCCCCGGGACCTCCTTTAGGGCAGTTCTTC
many	TRBV29-1	TRBJ1-2	TRBD1	CSVAPGQGWSRYTF	TGCAGCGTCGCACCCGGACAGGGATGGTCGCGCTACACCTTC
.	TRBV29-1	TRBJ2-5	TRBD1	CSVEGDRGYYF	TGCAGCGTTGAAGGGGACAGGGGGTATTACTTC
many	TRBV20-1	TRBJ1-2	.	CSARGQFNYGYTF	TGCAGTGCGAGAGGGCAGTTTAACTATGGCTACACCTTC
few	TRBV7-2	TRBJ1-4	.	CASSLVLANEKLFF	TGTGCCAGCAGCTTAGTACTGGCAAATGAAAAACTGTTTTTT
many	TRBV29-1	TRBJ2-5	.	CSVVPDIQETQYF	TGCAGCGTTGTGCCAGATATACAAGAGACCCAGTACTTC
many	TRBV5-6	TRBJ2-3	TRBD2	CASTRGGLAGADTQYF	TGTGCCAGCACCCGGGGGGGACTAGCGGGGGCAGATACGCAGTATTTT
many	TRBV6-4	TRBJ1-2	TRBD1	CASSDQGQGGGYTF	TGTGCCAGCAGTGATCAAGGACAGGGTGGGGGCTACACCTTC
.	TRBV7-9	TRBJ2-5	.	CASSLYGGPEETQYF	TGTGCCAGCAGCTTATACGGGGGGCCGGAGGAGACCCAGTACTTC
many	TRBV7-2	TRBJ1-6	.	CASSFQGSESPLHF	TGTGCCAGCAGCTTCCAGGGGTCGGAGTCACCCCTCCACTTT
.	TRBV5-1	TRBJ2-7	.	CASSPFIDRTYEQYF	TGCGCCAGCAGCCCATTTATAGACAGGACCTACGAGCAGTACTTC
.	TRBV5-1	TRBJ2-6	.	CASSLYAGAMAGANVLTF	TGCGCCAGCAGCTTGTATGCGGGGGCAATGGCTGGGGCCAACGTCCTGACTTTC
many	TRBV20-1	TRBJ2-3	TRBD1	CSAAPGTGPDTQYF	TGCAGTGCGGCGCCAGGGACAGGGCCAGATACGCAGTATTTT
.	TRBV11-2	TRBJ1-6	.	CASSRRTAGSSYNSPLHF	TGTGCCAGCAGCCGGAGGACGGCCGGAAGCTCCTATAATTCACCCCTCCACTTT
few	TRBV30	TRBJ2-1	TRBD1	CAWREGTGPYNEQFF	TGTGCCTGGAGAGAAGGGACAGGCCCCTACAATGAGCAGTTCTTC
few	TRBV5-1	TRBJ2-2	.	CASSFAGTRTGELFF	TGCGCCAGCAGCTTCGCCGGGACAAGGACCGGGGAGCTGTTTTTT
.	TRBV10-3	TRBJ1-5	.	CAISGQINQPQHF	TGTGCCATCAGCGGACAGATAAATCAGCCCCAGCATTTT
.	TRBV2	TRBJ2-1	TRBD2	CASSEVGLAGYNEQFF	TGTGCCAGCAGTGAAGTCGGACTAGCGGGGTACAATGAGCAGTTCTTC
many	TRBV4-1	TRBJ2-5	.	CASSLEPAEQETQYF	TGCGCCAGCAGCCTCGAACCAGCTGAACAAGAGACCCAGTACTTC
many	TRBV27	TRBJ2-2	TRBD2	CASRRKLAGGITGELFF	TGTGCCAGCAGGCGCAAACTAGCGGGGGGTATCACCGGGGAGCTGTTTTTT
many	TRBV7-3	TRBJ1-1	.	CASSSTNTEAFF	TGTGCCAGCAGCTCTACAAACACTGAAGCTTTCTTT